What follows describes a single TCR beta chain. Together with a sample-barcoded 5' primer, a J-beta primer mix was included in a second PCR lasting about 7 to 11 cycles. Each of the cDNA molecules was tagged by a template-switch adaptor with 12 random nucleotides. TCRdb redid the calling of the 5' RACE reads with MiXCR, one entry per CDR3 protein. The data hold hundreds of thousands of distinct CDR3 sequences, with roughly 50% observed a single time. This record belongs to a study of blood T cells in healthy people across ages. The V gene's germline CDR1 is SGHTA and CDR2 FQGNSA. The CDR3 has 16 residues. V lost 1 base, J lost 7 bases, and 6 bases stayed unmatched.

Sequencing was done on a sample of blood. This sequence joins TRBV7-2 and TRBJ2-2, with TRBD2 matching 10 bases. The sequence derives from a woman aged 55-75 years in good health. CDR3 coding DNA: TGTGCCAGCAGCTTAGTTACTAGCGGGAATGGCGGGGAGCTGTTTTTT. Its protein is CASSLVTSGNGGELFF.